This passage covers 7 T cell receptor beta chains from one sample sequenced in a study of cytomegalovirus exposure and HLA in healthy donors. Vbeta (60) and Jbeta (13) primers were used in the PCR. Assay used: immunoSEQ multiplex PCR; TCRdb lists only in-frame clones, some missing. This table holds approximately 91,000 clones, more than 65% found once. Source material: PBMCs. The receptors shown here come from a human donor in good health.

J is TRBJ1-1 and V is TRBV2, with 7 bases identical to TRBD1. Germline CDR1 and CDR2: SNHLY and FYNNEI. The CDR3 spans 13 residues. The V segment lost 7 bases and the J segment 4 bases; nucleotides outside the gene matches: 6. The CDR3 DNA is TGTGCCAGCACTTATAACAGGGGCACTGAAGCTTTCTTT. Translation: CASTYNRGTEAFF.

The chain has TRBV27 and TRBJ2-2, with D possibly matching TRBD2 (6 bases). The CDR3 extends over 17 amino acids. Germline CDR1 and CDR2: MNHEY and SMNVEV (reference sequence). V was cut by 0 bases and J by 4 bases, with 15 bases left in between. CDR3 in amino acids: CASSLSSSSVGTGELFF. DNA of the CDR3: TGTGCCAGCAGTTTATCGTCGTCTAGCGTAGGCACCGGGGAGCTGTTTTTT.

The rearrangement uses TRBV27 and TRBJ2-4, with D uncertain. Trimming removed 5 bases at V and 0 bases at J, with 5 bases between. Germline CDR1 reads MNHEY; CDR2 reads SMNVEV (reference sequence). This CDR3 spans 13 amino acids. CDR3 sequence (DNA): TGTGCCAGCAGTGAACTAGCCAAAAACATTCAGTACTTC. Protein sequence: CASSELAKNIQYF.

The chain employs TRBV7-2 and TRBJ1-2; no clear D gene. Germline assignment: CDR1 SGHTA and CDR2 FQGNSA. CDR3 length equals 11 residues. V dropped 1 base and J dropped 10 bases, with 7 bases sitting between them. CDR3 residues: CASSLDPYYTF. The CDR3 nucleotides are TGTGCCAGCAGCTTAGATCCCTACTACACCTTC. The variable domain in full, completed from reference TRBV7-2 and TRBJ1-2, reads GAGVSQSPSNKVTEKGKDVELRCDPISGHTALYWYRQSLGQGLEFLIYFQGNSAPDKSGLPSDRFSAERTGGSVSTLTIQRTQQEDSAVYLCASSLDPYYTFGSGTRLTVV.

This clone appeared a single time. The chain employs TRBV28 and TRBJ1-2; perhaps TRBD1 as D (5 bases). CDR1 MDHEN and CDR2 SYDVKM come from the germline V gene. Trimming took off 5 bases at V and 7 bases at J, with 17 bases between the two ends. The CDR3 is 14 amino acids. The CDR3 protein is CASSPPSGSGGYTF. For the CDR3, the DNA is TGTGCCAGCAGTCCTCCTTCAGGGTCTGGTGGCTACACCTTC.

CDR3 protein: CAWSSKRRASDTDTQYF. DNA for the CDR3: TGTGCCTGGTCCTCGAAGCGGCGGGCCTCGGACACAGATACGCAGTATTTT. The gene calls are TRBV30 and TRBJ2-3; a possible D gene is TRBD2 (5 bases). CDR1 is GTSNPN, CDR2 SVGIG, per germline (reference sequence). The length of the CDR3 is 17 residues. The ends were cut back, 5 bases at V and 2 bases at J, with 23 bases in the middle.

The rearrangement uses TRBV11-2 and TRBJ2-3; D may be TRBD2 (6 bases). This CDR3 is 16 amino acids long. Germline CDR1 reads SGHAT; CDR2 reads FQNNGV. V was trimmed by 0 bases and J by 2 bases, leaving 12 bases between them. CDR3 region: CASSLDSQGLTDTQYF. In DNA form, the CDR3 reads TGTGCCAGCAGCTTAGATTCCCAGGGACTCACAGATACGCAGTATTTT.